The following is a T cell receptor (beta chain) sequence with its context. Antigen unknown. This specimen belongs to a study of shared clonotypes between healthy human individuals. V was clipped by 2 bases and J by 0 bases, with 11 bases between them. The CDR3 has 16 residues. From germline, CDR1 is SGHDN and CDR2 FVKESK. Findings and limits, study-wide: It was expected that sequencing depth would affect clonotype sharing among donors.

Donors had no recently reported acute infections or vaccinations and were HIV-negative. Unsorted PBMC contributed approximately 280 ng DNA, tens of thousands of T cell genomes, to each replicate PCR. TCRdb's copy holds only in-frame clones and misses some; the assay was immunoSEQ multiplex PCR. The sample gives roughly 510,000 clones, 60% to 80% of which show up once; 9.5% to 15% is in the top ten. The sample was PBMCs. The clonotype comes from a woman aged 40 to 50 in good health. Some clones in this sample may be carry-over from other donors' samples. The rearrangement uses TRBV14 and TRBJ1-3; D call uncertain. CDR3 residues: CASSQRIADSGNTIYF. The CDR3 nucleotides are TGTGCCAGCAGCCAACGGATCGCAGACTCTGGAAACACCATATATTTT.